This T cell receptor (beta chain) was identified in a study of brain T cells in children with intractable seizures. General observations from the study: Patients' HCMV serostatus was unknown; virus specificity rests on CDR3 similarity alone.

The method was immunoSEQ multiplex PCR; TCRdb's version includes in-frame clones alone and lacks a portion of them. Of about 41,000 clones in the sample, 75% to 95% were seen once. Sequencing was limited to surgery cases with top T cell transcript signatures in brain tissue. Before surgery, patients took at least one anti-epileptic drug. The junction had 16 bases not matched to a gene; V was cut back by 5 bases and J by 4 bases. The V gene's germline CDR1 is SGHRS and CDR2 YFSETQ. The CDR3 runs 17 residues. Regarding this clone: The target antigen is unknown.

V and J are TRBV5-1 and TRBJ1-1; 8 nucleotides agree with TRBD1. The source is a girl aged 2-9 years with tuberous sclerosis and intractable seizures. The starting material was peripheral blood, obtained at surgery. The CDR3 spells CASRRQGASLVGTEAFF. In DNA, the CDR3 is TGCGCCAGCAGGAGGCAGGGGGCATCCTTAGTGGGCACTGAAGCTTTCTTT.